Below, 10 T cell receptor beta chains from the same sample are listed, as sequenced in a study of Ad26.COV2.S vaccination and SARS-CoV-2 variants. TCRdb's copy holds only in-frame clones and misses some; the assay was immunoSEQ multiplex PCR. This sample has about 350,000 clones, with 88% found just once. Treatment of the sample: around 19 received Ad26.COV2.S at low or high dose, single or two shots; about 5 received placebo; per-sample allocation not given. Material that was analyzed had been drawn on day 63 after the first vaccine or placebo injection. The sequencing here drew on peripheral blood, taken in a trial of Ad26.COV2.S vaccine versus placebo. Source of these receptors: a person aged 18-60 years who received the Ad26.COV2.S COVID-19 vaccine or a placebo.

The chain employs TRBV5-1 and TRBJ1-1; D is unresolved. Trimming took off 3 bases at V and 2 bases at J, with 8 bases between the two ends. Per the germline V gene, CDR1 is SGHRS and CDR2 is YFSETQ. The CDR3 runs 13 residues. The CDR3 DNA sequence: TGCGCCAGCAGCTCACGTTACAACACTGAAGCTTTCTTT. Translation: CASSSRYNTEAFF.

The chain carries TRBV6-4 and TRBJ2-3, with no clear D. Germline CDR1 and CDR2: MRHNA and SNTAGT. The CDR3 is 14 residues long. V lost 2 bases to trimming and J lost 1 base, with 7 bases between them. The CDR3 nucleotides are TGTGCCAGCAGTGACGGCTCCCGCACAGATACGCAGTATTTT. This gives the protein CASSDGSRTDTQYF.

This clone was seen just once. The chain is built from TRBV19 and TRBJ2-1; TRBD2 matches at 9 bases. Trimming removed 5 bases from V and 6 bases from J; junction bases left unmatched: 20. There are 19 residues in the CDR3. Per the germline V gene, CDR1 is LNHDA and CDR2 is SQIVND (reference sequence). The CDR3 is CASSPRGAGGLPPSNEQFF. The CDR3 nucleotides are TGTGCCAGTAGTCCGCGCGGAGCGGGGGGCCTTCCCCCGTCCAATGAGCAGTTCTTC.

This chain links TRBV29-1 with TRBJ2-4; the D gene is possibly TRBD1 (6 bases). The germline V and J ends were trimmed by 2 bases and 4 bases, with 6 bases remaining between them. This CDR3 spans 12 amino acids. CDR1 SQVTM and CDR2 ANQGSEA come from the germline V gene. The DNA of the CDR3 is TGCAGCGTTGAACAGGGGAAAAACATTCAGTACTTC. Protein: CSVEQGKNIQYF.

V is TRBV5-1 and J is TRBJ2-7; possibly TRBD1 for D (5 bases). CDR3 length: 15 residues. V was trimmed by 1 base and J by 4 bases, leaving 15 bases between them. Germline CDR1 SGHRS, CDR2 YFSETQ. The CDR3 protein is CASSLLDTPNYEQYF. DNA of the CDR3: TGCGCCAGCAGCTTGCTGGACACACCTAATTACGAGCAGTACTTC.

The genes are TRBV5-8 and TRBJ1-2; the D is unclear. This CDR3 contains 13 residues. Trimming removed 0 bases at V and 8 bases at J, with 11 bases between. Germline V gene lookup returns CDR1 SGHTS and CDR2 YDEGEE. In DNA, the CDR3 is TGTGCCAGCAGCTTGGTGACGTCGGGAGGCTACACCTTC. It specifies CASSLVTSGGYTF.

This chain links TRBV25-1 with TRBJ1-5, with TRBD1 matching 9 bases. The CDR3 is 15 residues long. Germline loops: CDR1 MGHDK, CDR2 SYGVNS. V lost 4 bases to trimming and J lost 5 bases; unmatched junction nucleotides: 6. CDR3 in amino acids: CASSATRDRDQPQHF. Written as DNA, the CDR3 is TGTGCCAGCAGTGCCACCCGGGACAGGGATCAGCCCCAGCATTTT.

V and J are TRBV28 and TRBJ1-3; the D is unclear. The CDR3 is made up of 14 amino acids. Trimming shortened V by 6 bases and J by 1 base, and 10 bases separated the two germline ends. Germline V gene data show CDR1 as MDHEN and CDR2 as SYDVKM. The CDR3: CASSLDRSGNTIYF. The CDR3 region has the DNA TGTGCCAGCAGCCTAGACCGATCTGGAAACACCATATATTTT.

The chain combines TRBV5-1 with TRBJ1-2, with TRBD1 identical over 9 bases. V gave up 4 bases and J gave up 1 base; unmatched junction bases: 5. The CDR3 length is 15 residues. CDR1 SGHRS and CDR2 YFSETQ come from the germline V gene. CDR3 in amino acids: CASSTGTGINYGYTF. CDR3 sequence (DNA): TGCGCCAGCAGCACCGGGACAGGGATTAACTATGGCTACACCTTC.

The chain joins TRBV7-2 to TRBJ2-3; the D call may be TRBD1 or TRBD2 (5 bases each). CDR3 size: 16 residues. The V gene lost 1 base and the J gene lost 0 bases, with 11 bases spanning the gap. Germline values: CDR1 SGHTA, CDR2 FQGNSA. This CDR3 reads CASSLDGDGSTDTQYF. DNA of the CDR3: TGTGCCAGCAGCTTAGACGGGGACGGGAGCACAGATACGCAGTATTTT.